Listed below are T cell receptor beta chains from one sample, sequenced in a study of blood T cell repertoires in COVID-19. This table comes from immunoSEQ multiplex PCR, and its TCRdb copy is limited to in-frame clones, with some not included. The sample records about 60,000 clones, 70% to 80% being singletons. Sequencing input: peripheral blood. These receptors came from a man aged 45-65 years with active or convalescent COVID-19. Each CDR3 is given with its conserved first and last residue. The order of the fields is clone size, V gene, D gene, J gene, CDR3 protein, CDR3 DNA. A D gene is named only where the DNA matches it firmly. The size of a clone is reported for some rows only, either as once, few or many, or as a class for expanded clones.

NA	TRBV19	NA	TRBJ1-5	CASSIGTGYSNQPQHF	TGTGCCAGTAGTATAGGAACAGGGTATAGCAATCAGCCCCAGCATTTT
NA	TRBV19	NA	TRBJ1-2	CASTTGLGVGYTF	TGTGCCAGTACGACTGGGCTCGGGGTAGGCTACACCTTC
few	TRBV13	TRBD1	TRBJ1-6	CASSLAGTGYNSPLHF	TGTGCCAGCAGCTTAGCGGGGACAGGATATAATTCACCCCTCCACTTT
few	TRBV5-1	TRBD1	TRBJ1-4	CASSLSGGQEKLFF	TGCGCCAGCAGCTTGTCAGGGGGCCAGGAAAAACTGTTTTTT
NA	TRBV5-1	NA	TRBJ1-5	CASSLTSGDSNQPQHF	TGCGCCAGCAGCTTGACGAGCGGTGATAGCAATCAGCCCCAGCATTTT
NA	TRBV2	NA	TRBJ1-2	CASSETRQSGYTF	TGTGCCAGCAGTGAAACCCGACAGAGCGGCTACACCTTC
once	TRBV5-1	NA	TRBJ2-1	CASSLAAAREQFF	TGCGCCAGCAGCTTAGCTGCGGCAAGGGAGCAGTTCTTC
NA	TRBV29-1	TRBD1	TRBJ2-3	CSVATGTDTQYF	TGCAGCGTTGCGACAGGGACAGATACGCAGTATTTT
NA	TRBV19	NA	TRBJ2-5	CASSIYRGAQETQYF	TGTGCCAGTAGTATCTACCGGGGGGCACAAGAGACCCAGTACTTC
NA	TRBV9	NA	TRBJ2-1	CASSVQTGNEQFF	TGTGCCAGCAGCGTACAGACAGGCAATGAGCAGTTCTTC
few	TRBV5-1	TRBD1	TRBJ1-4	CASSFSGGNEKLFF	TGCGCCAGCAGCTTCTCAGGGGGGAATGAAAAACTGTTTTTT
NA	TRBV6-6	NA	TRBJ1-4	CASSYSISGEKLFF	TGTGCCAGCAGTTACTCGATTTCAGGTGAAAAACTGTTTTTT
NA	TRBV11-3	NA	TRBJ1-1	CASSPGQGNTEAFF	TGTGCCAGCAGCCCGGGACAAGGGAACACTGAAGCTTTCTTT
once	TRBV15	TRBD2	TRBJ2-5	CATRAGGKETQYF	TGTGCCACCAGGGCGGGGGGGAAGGAGACCCAGTACTTC
once	TRBV20-1	NA	TRBJ2-5	CSASTNMAGYQETQYF	TGCAGTGCTAGTACCAACATGGCGGGGTACCAAGAGACCCAGTACTTC
NA	TRBV3-1/TRBV3-2	TRBD2	TRBJ2-1	CASSPRLAGGRDEQFF	TGTGCCAGCAGCCCCCGACTAGCGGGGGGACGGGATGAGCAGTTCTTC
NA	TRBV27	NA	TRBJ2-1	CATPPQVGEQFF	TGTGCCACCCCGCCCCAGGTGGGTGAGCAGTTCTTC
NA	TRBV10-2	NA	TRBJ2-2	CASDPGQWSTGELFF	TGCGCCAGCGACCCGGGACAATGGAGTACCGGGGAGCTGTTTTTT